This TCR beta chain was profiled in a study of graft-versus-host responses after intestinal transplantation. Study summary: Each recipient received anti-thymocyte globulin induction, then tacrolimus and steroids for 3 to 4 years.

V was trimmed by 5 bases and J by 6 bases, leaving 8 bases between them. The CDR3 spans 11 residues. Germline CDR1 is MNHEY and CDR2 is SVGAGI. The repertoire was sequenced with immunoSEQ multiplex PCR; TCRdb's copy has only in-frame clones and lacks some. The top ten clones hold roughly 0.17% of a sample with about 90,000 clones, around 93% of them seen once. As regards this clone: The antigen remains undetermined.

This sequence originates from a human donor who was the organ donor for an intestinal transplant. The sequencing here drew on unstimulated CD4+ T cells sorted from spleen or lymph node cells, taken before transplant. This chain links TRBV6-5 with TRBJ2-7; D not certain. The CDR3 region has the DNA TGTGCCAGCAGTGATCAGCGCGAGCAGTACTTC. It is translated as CASSDQREQYF.